Sequencing of this T cell receptor (beta chain) was carried out in a study of response to subunit inactivated influenza vaccine. Study observations and caveats: T cells newly recruited by each seasonal influenza vaccination are few, the authors suggested.

Trimming took off 7 bases at V and 2 bases at J, with 8 bases between the two ends. Germline CDR1 and CDR2: MNHEY and SVGEGT. The CDR3 has 13 residues. In the case of this clonotype: Its specificity is not known.

TCRdb ran MiXCR on the RT-PCR reads and lists one entry per CDR3 protein. This sample has 150,000 to 200,000 distinct CDR3 sequences, with 9.5% to 13% found just once. The chain is built from TRBV6-2 or TRBV6-3 and TRBJ2-2; no reliable D call. The TCR sequence derives from a man aged 50 to 60 who received an inactivated influenza vaccine. The sample here was non-naive T cells sorted from PBMCs, taken roughly 48 days after vaccination. CDR3 residues: CASKNPNTGELFF. The CDR3 coding sequence is TGTGCCAGCAAGAATCCCAACACCGGGGAGCTGTTTTTT.